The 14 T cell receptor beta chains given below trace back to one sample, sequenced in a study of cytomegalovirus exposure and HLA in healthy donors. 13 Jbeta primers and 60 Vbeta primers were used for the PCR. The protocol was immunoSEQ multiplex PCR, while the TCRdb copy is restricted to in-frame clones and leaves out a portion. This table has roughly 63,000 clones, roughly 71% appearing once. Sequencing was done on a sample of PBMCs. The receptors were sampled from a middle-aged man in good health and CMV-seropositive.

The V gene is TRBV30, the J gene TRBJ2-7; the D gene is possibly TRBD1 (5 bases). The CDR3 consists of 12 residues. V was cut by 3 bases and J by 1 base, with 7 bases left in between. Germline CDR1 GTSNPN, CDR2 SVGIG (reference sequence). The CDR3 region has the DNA TGTGCCTGGAGCCAGGGATCCTACGAGCAGTACTTC. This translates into CAWSQGSYEQYF.

This CDR3 is CASSSRDSKTYEQYF. DNA for the CDR3: TGCGCCAGCAGCTCCCGGGACTCCAAAACCTACGAGCAGTACTTC. The rearrangement links TRBV5-1 to TRBJ2-7, with D possibly matching TRBD2 (6 bases). V was pared by 3 bases and J by 2 bases, with 15 bases between. CDR1 is SGHRS, CDR2 YFSETQ, per germline. The CDR3 sequence is 15 residues long.

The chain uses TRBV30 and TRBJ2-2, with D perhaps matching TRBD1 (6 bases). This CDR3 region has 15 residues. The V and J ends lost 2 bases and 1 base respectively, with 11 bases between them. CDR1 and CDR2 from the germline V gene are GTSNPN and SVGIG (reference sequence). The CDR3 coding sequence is TGTGCCTGGAGTACCCAGGGACAGAACACCGGGGAGCTGTTTTTT. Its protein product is CAWSTQGQNTGELFF.

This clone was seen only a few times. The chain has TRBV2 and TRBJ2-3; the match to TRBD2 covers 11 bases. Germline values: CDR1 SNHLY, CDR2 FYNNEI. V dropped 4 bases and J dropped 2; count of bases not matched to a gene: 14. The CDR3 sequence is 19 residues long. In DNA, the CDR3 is TGTGCCAGCAGTGCCCGGTTGCGGCTAGCGGGGGGCCTCACAGATACGCAGTATTTT. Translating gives CASSARLRLAGGLTDTQYF.

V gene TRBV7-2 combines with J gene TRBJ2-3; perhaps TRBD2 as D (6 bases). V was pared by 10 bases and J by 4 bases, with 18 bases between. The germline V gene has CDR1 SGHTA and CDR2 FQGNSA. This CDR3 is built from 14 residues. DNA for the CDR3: TGTGCCACTAGTGGGGCGGGATTTGCAGATACGCAGTATTTT. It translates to CATSGAGFADTQYF.

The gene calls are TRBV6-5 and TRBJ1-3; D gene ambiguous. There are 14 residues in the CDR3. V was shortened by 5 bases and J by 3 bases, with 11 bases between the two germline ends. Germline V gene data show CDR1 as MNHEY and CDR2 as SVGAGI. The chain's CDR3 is CASSGGSGGNTIYF. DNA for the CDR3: TGTGCCAGCAGTGGAGGGAGCGGTGGAAACACCATATATTTT.

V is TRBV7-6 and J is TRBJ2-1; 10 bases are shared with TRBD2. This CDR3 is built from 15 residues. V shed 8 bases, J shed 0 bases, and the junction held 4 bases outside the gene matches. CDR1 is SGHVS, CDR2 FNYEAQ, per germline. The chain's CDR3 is CASHSSGGSYNEQFF. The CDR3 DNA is TGTGCCAGCCATTCTAGCGGGGGCTCCTACAATGAGCAGTTCTTC.

CDR3 loop: CASSLAALGNTGELFF. CDR3 nucleotides: TGTGCCAGCAGTTTAGCGGCTTTGGGGAACACCGGGGAGCTGTTTTTT. This chain links TRBV27 with TRBJ2-2, with no clear D. Trimming took 2 bases from V and 1 from J, leaving 11 bases between them. This CDR3 has 16 residues. Germline V gives CDR1 MNHEY, CDR2 SMNVEV (reference sequence).

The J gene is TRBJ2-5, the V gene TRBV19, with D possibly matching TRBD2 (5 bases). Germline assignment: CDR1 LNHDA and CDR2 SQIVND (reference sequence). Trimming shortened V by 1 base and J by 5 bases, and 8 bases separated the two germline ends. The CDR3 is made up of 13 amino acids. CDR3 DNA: TGTGCCAGTAGTATAGGTTGGAGGGAGACCCAGTACTTC. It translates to CASSIGWRETQYF. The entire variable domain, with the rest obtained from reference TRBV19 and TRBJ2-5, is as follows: DGGITQSPKYLFRKEGQNVTLSCEQNLNHDAMYWYRQDPGQGLRLIYYSQIVNDFQKGDIAEGYSVSREKKESFPLTVTSAQKNPTAFYLCASSIGWRETQYFGPGTRLLVL.

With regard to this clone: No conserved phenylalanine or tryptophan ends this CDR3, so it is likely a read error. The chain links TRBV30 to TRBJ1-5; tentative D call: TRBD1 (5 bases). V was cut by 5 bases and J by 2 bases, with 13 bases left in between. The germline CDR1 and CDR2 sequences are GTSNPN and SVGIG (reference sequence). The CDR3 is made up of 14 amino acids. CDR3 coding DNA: TGTGCCTGGGGGGCCGGGGGTGGCAATCAGCCCCAGCATGTT. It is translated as CAWGAGGGNQPQHV.

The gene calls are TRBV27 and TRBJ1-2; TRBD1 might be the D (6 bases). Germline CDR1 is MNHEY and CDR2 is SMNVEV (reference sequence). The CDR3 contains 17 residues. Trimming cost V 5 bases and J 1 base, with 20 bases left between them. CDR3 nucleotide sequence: TGTGCCAGCAGTCCCGGGACACCACCCGCTATTAACTATGGCTACACCTTC. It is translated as CASSPGTPPAINYGYTF.

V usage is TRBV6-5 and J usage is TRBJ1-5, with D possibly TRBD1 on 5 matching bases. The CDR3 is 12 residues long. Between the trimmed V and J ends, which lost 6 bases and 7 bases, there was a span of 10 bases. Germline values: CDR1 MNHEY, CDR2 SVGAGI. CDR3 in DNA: TGTGCCAGCAGCCAGTGGGGCCAGCCCCAGCATTTT. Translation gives CASSQWGQPQHF.

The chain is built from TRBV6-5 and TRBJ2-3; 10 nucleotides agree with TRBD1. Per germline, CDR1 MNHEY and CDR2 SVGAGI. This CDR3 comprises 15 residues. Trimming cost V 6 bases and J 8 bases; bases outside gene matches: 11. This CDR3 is CASSSHGTGVVTQYF. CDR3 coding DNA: TGTGCCAGCAGCTCCCACGGGACAGGGGTGGTTACGCAGTATTTT.

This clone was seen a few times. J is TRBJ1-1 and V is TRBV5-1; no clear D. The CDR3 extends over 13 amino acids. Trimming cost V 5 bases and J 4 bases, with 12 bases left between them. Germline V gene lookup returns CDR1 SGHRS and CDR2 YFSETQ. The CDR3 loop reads CASSSQSGTEAFF. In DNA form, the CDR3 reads TGCGCCAGCAGTTCCCAATCGGGCACTGAAGCTTTCTTT.